A single sample gave rise to the 10 T cell receptor beta chains below, sequenced in a study of T cells in Graves' hyperthyroidism and ophthalmopathy. It was RNA transcripts that yielded the amplified TCR beta CDR3 regions. A first-round RT-PCR of the TCR CDR3 used the HTBI primer set. TCRdb redid the calling of the multiplex PCR reads with MiXCR, one entry per CDR3 protein. The table has about half a million distinct CDR3 sequences, 20% seen once. The sequenced sample consisted of blood. The receptors stem from a man in his forties with Graves' ophthalmopathy.

This clonotype showed up many times. V is TRBV2 and J is TRBJ2-5; no definite D call. Trimming cost V 7 bases and J 0 bases, with 9 bases left between them. From germline, CDR1 is SNHLY and CDR2 FYNNEI. This CDR3 spans 13 amino acids. The CDR3 region is CASKPIDQETQYF. The CDR3, as DNA: TGTGCCAGCAAACCCATAGACCAAGAGACCCAGTACTTC.

V usage is TRBV2 and J usage is TRBJ2-3, with D possibly being TRBD2 (5 bases). Germline CDR1 and CDR2: SNHLY and FYNNEI. The V gene lost 11 bases and the J gene lost 2 bases, with 17 bases spanning the gap. CDR3 size: 14 residues. The CDR3 protein is CASRTGPPTDTQYF. CDR3 DNA: TGTGCCTCCCGGACTGGACCCCCCACAGATACGCAGTATTTT.

This clonotype was observed a handful of times. The chain uses TRBV7-9 and TRBJ1-2; TRBD1 matches at 9 bases. Germline trimming cut 5 bases from V and 8 bases from J; bases unmatched to any gene: 9. The CDR3 is made up of 14 amino acids. Germline V gene sequence: CDR1 SEHNR, CDR2 FQNEAQ (reference sequence). The DNA for the CDR3 is TGTGCCAGCAGCCCAGGACAGGGGATGATCGGCTACACCTTC. It specifies CASSPGQGMIGYTF.

The chain combines TRBV5-1 with TRBJ2-7, with a weak D call TRBD2 (6 bases). The CDR3 is 14 residues long. Trimming cost V 4 bases and J 1 base, with 12 bases left between them. Germline loops: CDR1 SGHRS, CDR2 YFSETQ. CDR3 protein: CASSPGLRSYEQYF. The CDR3, as DNA: TGCGCCAGCAGCCCGGGACTCCGATCCTACGAGCAGTACTTC. The whole variable domain, remainder taken from reference TRBV5-1 and TRBJ2-7, is KAGVTQTPRYLIKTRGQQVTLSCSPISGHRSVSWYQQTPGQGLQFLFEYFSETQRNKGNFPGRFSGRQFSNSRSEMNVSTLELGDSALYLCASSPGLRSYEQYFGPGTRLTVT.

This clonotype was seen a handful of times. The rearrangement links TRBV28 to TRBJ1-2; the D gene is possibly TRBD1 (6 bases). The length of the CDR3 is 17 residues. From germline, CDR1 is MDHEN and CDR2 SYDVKM. V shed 5 bases and J shed 10 bases, with 29 bases lying between them. The CDR3 DNA reads as TGTGCCAGCAGTCCCCCCCCCGGGACCCAGGCCGGGACACACTACACCTTC. Translating gives CASSPPPGTQAGTHYTF.

Of note for this clonotype: A much more abundant neighbour one base away suggests this may be a read error. J is TRBJ2-1 and V is TRBV12-3 or TRBV12-4, with D possibly being TRBD2 (5 bases). The CDR3 covers 13 residues. CDR3 in amino acids: CASSLGLAGERFF. CDR3 sequence (DNA): TGTGCCAGCAGTTTAGGGCTAGCTGGTGAGCGGTTCTTC.

This clonotype was seen a few times. The chain joins TRBV7-2 to TRBJ2-1; TRBD2 agrees at 8 bases. In germline, CDR1 is SGHTA, CDR2 FQGNSA. The CDR3 is made up of 13 amino acids. Trimming cost V 8 bases and J 12 bases; bases outside gene matches: 12. The CDR3, as DNA: TGTGCCAGCTCTGAGGGAGCCGGGACTAGGCAGTTCTTC. The encoded protein is CASSEGAGTRQFF.

The genes are TRBV20-1 and TRBJ2-7, with TRBD2 matching over 10 bases. Germline V gene sequence: CDR1 DFQATT, CDR2 SNEGSKA (reference sequence). This CDR3 has 13 amino acids. The V and J ends lost 4 bases and 3 bases, in that order; junction bases with no gene match: 3. The CDR3 DNA follows: TGCAGTGCTACTAGCGGGAGCGGCTACGAGCAGTACTTC. Translated, it gives CSATSGSGYEQYF.

V gene TRBV24-1 combines with J gene TRBJ2-5, with TRBD1 as a possible D gene (5 bases). Germline-derived CDR1 and CDR2 are KGHDR and SFDVKD. This CDR3 region has 14 residues. V lost 3 bases and J 5 bases, leaving 12 bases between the germline ends. CDR3 DNA: TGTGCCACCAGTGATAGGCAGGGTGGGGAGACCCAGTACTTC. Translating gives CATSDRQGGETQYF.

This clonotype was seen more than once but under ten times. The chain recombines TRBV28 with TRBJ1-2; D uncertain. Germline V gives CDR1 MDHEN, CDR2 SYDVKM. This CDR3 region has 14 residues. The V end lost 2 bases, the J end lost 8 bases, and 15 bases lay between the germline ends. In DNA, the CDR3 is TGTGCCAGCAGTTTAGGCGATGGTAGGACGGGCTACACCTTC. It yields the protein CASSLGDGRTGYTF.